This passage covers 32 T cell receptor beta chains from one sample sequenced in a study of cytomegalovirus exposure and HLA in healthy donors. PCR was performed using 60 Vbeta and 13 Jbeta primers. Sequencing was performed with immunoSEQ multiplex PCR; in TCRdb, only in-frame clones are kept and a portion is missing. Of approximately 170,000 clones in the sample, roughly 79% were seen once. Source material: PBMCs. The source of these receptors is a woman aged 35 to 49 in good health and CMV-seronegative.

The chain's CDR3 is CASSLWWGGYNEQFF. CDR3 sequence (DNA): TGTGCCAGCAGCTTGTGGTGGGGAGGATACAATGAGCAGTTCTTC. V gene TRBV5-6 combines with J gene TRBJ2-1, with D possibly TRBD2 on 6 matching bases. The V gene's germline CDR1 is SGHDT and CDR2 YYEEEE. CDR3 length: 15 amino acids. Trimming removed 1 base at V and 4 bases at J, with 12 bases between. Full variable domain (rest looked up from reference TRBV5-6 and TRBJ2-1): DAGVTQSPTHLIKTRGQQVTLRCSPKSGHDTVSWYQQALGQGPQFIFQYYEEEERQRGNFPDRFSGHQFPNYSSELNVNALLLGDSALYLCASSLWWGGYNEQFFGPGTRLTVL.

Only a few counts were recorded for this clone. V is TRBV6-5 and J is TRBJ2-3; maybe TRBD2 (5 bases). The ends were cut back, 0 bases at V and 7 bases at J, with 17 bases in the middle. The CDR3 is 16 residues long. Germline V gives CDR1 MNHEY, CDR2 SVGAGI. In DNA form, the CDR3 reads TGTGCCAGCAGTTACTCTCTCTCGCAAGGAGGAAATACGCAGTATTTT. Its protein is CASSYSLSQGGNTQYF.

This clone appeared a few times. The V gene is TRBV2, the J gene TRBJ2-7; D uncertain. Trimming took off 4 bases at V and 1 base at J, with 5 bases between the two ends. Germline V CDR1 and CDR2: SNHLY, FYNNEI. This CDR3 has 12 residues. CDR3 nucleotides: TGTGCCAGCAGTGGACAATCCTACGAGCAGTACTTC. It yields the protein CASSGQSYEQYF. The full variable domain, rest sourced from reference TRBV2 and TRBJ2-7, is EPEVTQTPSHQVTQMGQEVILRCVPISNHLYFYWYRQILGQKVEFLVSFYNNEISEKSEIFDDQFSVERPDGSNFTLKIRSTKLEDSAMYFCASSGQSYEQYFGPGTRLTVT.

The V and J genes are TRBV30 and TRBJ1-2, with D maybe TRBD1 (5 bases). The CDR3 is 13 amino acids. The germline V and J ends were trimmed by 3 bases and 3 bases, with 11 bases remaining between them. Germline V gene lookup returns CDR1 GTSNPN and CDR2 SVGIG (reference sequence). Written as DNA, the CDR3 is TGTGCCTGGAGCTCAGGGTCGTACTATGGCTACACCTTC. The encoded protein is CAWSSGSYYGYTF. The whole variable domain, remainder taken from reference TRBV30 and TRBJ1-2, is SQTIHQWPATLVQPVGSPLSLECTVEGTSNPNLYWYRQAAGRGLQLLFYSVGIGQISSEVPQNLSASRPQDRQFILSSKKLLLSDSGFYLCAWSSGSYYGYTFGSGTRLTVV.

The J gene is TRBJ1-5, the V gene TRBV28; 8 bases are shared with TRBD1. CDR1 and CDR2 from the germline V gene are MDHEN and SYDVKM. There are 17 residues in the CDR3. The ends lost 5 bases at V and 1 base at J; junction bases unmatched: 10. The CDR3 spells CASSLTGTGGSNQPQHF. For the CDR3, the DNA is TGTGCCAGCAGTCTAACCGGGACAGGAGGAAGCAATCAGCCCCAGCATTTT. The variable domain in full, completed from reference TRBV28 and TRBJ1-5, reads DVKVTQSSRYLVKRTGEKVFLECVQDMDHENMFWYRQDPGLGLRLIYFSYDVKMKEKGDIPEGYSVSREKKERFSLILESASTNQTSMYLCASSLTGTGGSNQPQHFGDGTRLSIL.

The chain employs TRBV28 and TRBJ2-7; 8 positions agree with TRBD1. CDR1 and CDR2 from the germline V gene are MDHEN and SYDVKM. The trim removed 8 bases at V and 6 bases at J, leaving 18 bases unmatched. The CDR3 spans 16 residues. The DNA of the CDR3 is TGTGCCAGCCTTGCCCGCCTAGGGACAGGACGTCGCGAGCAGTACTTC. It yields the protein CASLARLGTGRREQYF.

The chain links TRBV29-1 to TRBJ1-1, with TRBD1 matching over 7 bases. V lost 6 bases to trimming and J lost 4 bases; unmatched junction nucleotides: 17. CDR3 size: 16 residues. CDR1 is SQVTM and CDR2 is ANQGSEA in the germline V gene. The CDR3 DNA sequence: TGCAGCGTGGCCGGGACAGTCCGGCGCAGCGGCACTGAAGCTTTCTTT. As protein: CSVAGTVRRSGTEAFF.

This chain joins TRBV27 and TRBJ1-1, with D possibly TRBD1 on 6 matching bases. This CDR3 region has 15 residues. With 5 bases removed from V and 10 bases from J, the gap between germline ends came to 23 bases. CDR1 and CDR2 from the germline V gene are MNHEY and SMNVEV (reference sequence). The CDR3 loop reads CASSTSTGNELGAFF. For the CDR3, the DNA is TGTGCCAGCAGTACCTCAACAGGGAACGAGCTCGGAGCTTTCTTT.

The chain employs TRBV5-1 and TRBJ2-1, with a weak D call TRBD2 (6 bases). Germline V gene lookup returns CDR1 SGHRS and CDR2 YFSETQ. Trimming took off 0 bases at V and 6 bases at J, with 13 bases between the two ends. The CDR3 spans 15 residues. CDR3 coding DNA: TGCGCCAGCAGCTTGGAGGCAGGGACTTTCAATGAGCAGTTCTTC. Its protein is CASSLEAGTFNEQFF.

The V gene is TRBV28, the J gene TRBJ2-5, with TRBD2 matching over 7 bases. The V and J ends lost 8 bases and 5 bases, in that order; junction bases with no gene match: 11. The germline CDR1 and CDR2 sequences are MDHEN and SYDVKM. This CDR3 is built from 14 residues. CDR3 DNA: TGTGCCAGCGCCCAGGGCGGGAGAGGGGAGACCCAGTACTTC. Translation: CASAQGGRGETQYF.

J is TRBJ2-6 and V is TRBV14, with TRBD1 as a possible D gene (6 bases). The CDR3 is made up of 15 amino acids. V was cut by 4 bases and J by 3 bases, with 10 bases left in between. Germline V gene data show CDR1 as SGHDN and CDR2 as FVKESK. The CDR3 loop is CASSRQGGGANVLTF. CDR3 coding DNA: TGTGCCAGCAGCCGTCAAGGGGGTGGGGCCAACGTCCTGACTTTC.

The V gene is TRBV28, the J gene TRBJ1-1; 7 nucleotides line up with TRBD1. J was trimmed by 7 bases and V by 1 base; bases with no gene match: 9. The CDR3 consists of 15 residues. Germline CDR1 MDHEN, CDR2 SYDVKM. The chain's CDR3 is CASSLSVTGVNEAFF. The CDR3 DNA reads TGTGCCAGCAGTTTATCCGTAACAGGGGTAAATGAAGCTTTCTTT. The whole variable domain, filled in from reference TRBV28 and TRBJ1-1, reads DVKVTQSSRYLVKRTGEKVFLECVQDMDHENMFWYRQDPGLGLRLIYFSYDVKMKEKGDIPEGYSVSREKKERFSLILESASTNQTSMYLCASSLSVTGVNEAFFGQGTRLTVV.

Note on this clone: The sample holds other DNA sequences that translate to the same CDR3. The chain links TRBV5-1 to TRBJ1-5, with 7 bases lining up with TRBD1. Germline V gene data show CDR1 as SGHRS and CDR2 as YFSETQ. The CDR3 has 14 residues. V shed 4 bases, J shed 2 bases, and the junction held 3 bases outside the gene matches. The CDR3 loop reads CASSPGTGNQPQHF. The CDR3 DNA sequence: TGCGCCAGCAGCCCGGGGACAGGCAATCAGCCCCAGCATTTT.

The J gene is TRBJ1-4, the V gene TRBV6-1; D call uncertain. V gave up 6 bases and J gave up 7 bases, with 12 bases separating them. CDR3 length equals 13 residues. CDR1 and CDR2 from the germline V gene are MNHNS and SASEGT. CDR3 bases: TGTGCCAGCAGGGCGAGGGCCCGTGAAAAACTGTTTTTT. Its translation is CASRARAREKLFF.

V usage is TRBV5-1 and J usage is TRBJ2-1; TRBD2 agrees at 13 bases. This CDR3 is built from 15 residues. Germline values: CDR1 SGHRS, CDR2 YFSETQ. With 7 bases clipped from V and 8 bases from J, the junction kept 9 bases outside the gene matches. The chain's CDR3 is CASSKGLAGVDEQFF. CDR3 sequence (DNA): TGCGCCAGCTCCAAAGGACTAGCGGGAGTGGATGAGCAGTTCTTC. The variable domain in full, completed from reference TRBV5-1 and TRBJ2-1, reads KAGVTQTPRYLIKTRGQQVTLSCSPISGHRSVSWYQQTPGQGLQFLFEYFSETQRNKGNFPGRFSGRQFSNSRSEMNVSTLELGDSALYLCASSKGLAGVDEQFFGPGTRLTVL.

The rearrangement uses TRBV30 and TRBJ2-3; D unresolved. The CDR3 is 13 amino acids. Trimming stripped 1 base from V and 2 bases from J, with 7 bases between. The germline V gene has CDR1 GTSNPN and CDR2 SVGIG (reference sequence). The CDR3 here is CAWSAAYTDTQYF. In DNA form, the CDR3 reads TGTGCCTGGAGTGCAGCGTACACAGATACGCAGTATTTT.

This chain uses TRBV27 with TRBJ2-3, with 7 bases lining up with TRBD2. CDR1 is MNHEY, CDR2 SMNVEV, per germline (reference sequence). CDR3 length: 15 residues. Unmatched junction bases numbered 9, after V lost 5 bases and J lost 4 bases. The CDR3: CASSTEREGSDTQYF. In DNA, the CDR3 is TGTGCCAGCAGTACCGAGCGGGAAGGTTCAGATACGCAGTATTTT.

This chain joins TRBV7-3 and TRBJ2-7, with a possible D match to TRBD1 (5 bases). The V gene's germline CDR1 is SGHTA and CDR2 FQGTGA. The V end was cut by 0 bases, the J end by 6 bases, with 9 bases between. CDR3 size: 13 residues. CDR3 region: CASSLTGLGEQYF. The CDR3 DNA reads TGTGCCAGCAGCTTAACGGGGCTGGGCGAGCAGTACTTC.

The chain joins TRBV5-1 to TRBJ2-1; D is perhaps TRBD2 (6 bases). There are 13 residues in the CDR3. CDR1 is SGHRS and CDR2 is YFSETQ in the germline V gene. Trimming shortened V by 3 bases and J by 6 bases, and 10 bases separated the two germline ends. Here the CDR3 reads CASSSGGVNEQFF. The CDR3 DNA reads as TGCGCCAGCAGCTCCGGGGGAGTCAATGAGCAGTTCTTC.

This clone appeared a single time. The rearrangement uses TRBV6-1 and TRBJ2-3; TRBD1 is a possible D gene (5 bases). V shed 2 bases and J shed 2 bases, with 11 bases lying between them. The CDR3 extends over 15 amino acids. The germline CDR1 and CDR2 sequences are MNHNS and SASEGT. CDR3 DNA sequence: TGTGCCAGCAGTGAACTTGGCAGGGACACAGATACGCAGTATTTT. Translating gives CASSELGRDTDTQYF.

This clone came up a few times. This rearrangement joins TRBV11-3 to TRBJ2-7, with TRBD1 matching 7 bases. The CDR3 is 16 residues long. Germline V gene lookup returns CDR1 SGHNT and CDR2 YENEEA. V was clipped by 0 bases and J by 2 bases; unmatched bases: 7. CDR3 bases: TGTGCCAGCAGCTTAGATCTAGGGGACAGACCCTACGAGCAGTACTTC. Translation gives CASSLDLGDRPYEQYF.

The chain joins TRBV9 to TRBJ2-5; maybe TRBD1 (5 bases). CDR3 length: 13 amino acids. Germline-derived CDR1 and CDR2 are SGDLS and YYNGEE. V lost 2 bases and J 4 bases, leaving 9 bases between the germline ends. The CDR3 bases are TGTGCCAGCAGCGTCGGGCAGGGAGAGACCCAGTACTTC. Translation gives CASSVGQGETQYF.

V and J are TRBV30 and TRBJ1-4; D gene ambiguous. The CDR3 runs 14 residues. Germline loops: CDR1 GTSNPN, CDR2 SVGIG (reference sequence). With 2 bases removed from V and 4 bases from J, the gap between germline ends came to 11 bases. The CDR3 spells CAWSRQAGNEKLFF. The CDR3 DNA reads TGTGCCTGGAGTCGGCAGGCGGGTAATGAAAAACTGTTTTTT.

This clone was recorded a few times. This chain connects TRBV19 to TRBJ2-5; 9 positions agree with TRBD2. The CDR3 is 16 residues long. V trimming: 4 bases; J trimming: 2 bases; junction bases outside the gene matches: 8. Germline CDR1 LNHDA, CDR2 SQIVND (reference sequence). For the CDR3, the DNA is TGTGCCAGTAGTACTCAAGAGACTAGCGGTCAAGAGACCCAGTACTTC. It yields the protein CASSTQETSGQETQYF.

This clone appeared once. The gene calls are TRBV19 and TRBJ2-7, with 8 bases matching TRBD2. CDR1 and CDR2 from the germline V gene are LNHDA and SQIVND (reference sequence). V lost 3 bases to trimming and J lost 0 bases; unmatched junction nucleotides: 4. The CDR3 extends over 15 amino acids. In DNA, the CDR3 is TGTGCCAGTAGTATGCGGAGCGGGAGCTCCTACGAGCAGTACTTC. Translation: CASSMRSGSSYEQYF. The variable domain in full, with the rest retrieved from reference TRBV19 and TRBJ2-7, is DGGITQSPKYLFRKEGQNVTLSCEQNLNHDAMYWYRQDPGQGLRLIYYSQIVNDFQKGDIAEGYSVSREKKESFPLTVTSAQKNPTAFYLCASSMRSGSSYEQYFGPGTRLTVT.

This clone was observed a single time. The chain recombines TRBV6-5 with TRBJ2-2; D is unresolved. Germline CDR1 and CDR2: MNHEY and SVGAGI. Trimming cost V 0 bases and J 6 bases, with 5 bases left between them. The CDR3 contains 13 residues. CDR3 DNA: TGTGCCAGCAGTTACTCTCAGGCCGGGGAGCTGTTTTTT. Its translation: CASSYSQAGELFF.

The chain links TRBV19 to TRBJ2-3; 13 bases are a match to TRBD2. The J segment lost 6 bases and the V segment lost 3 bases, leaving 9 bases of the junction unmatched. Per the germline V gene, CDR1 is LNHDA and CDR2 is SQIVND (reference sequence). The CDR3 consists of 17 residues. CDR3 bases: TGTGCCAGTAGTATCTCGGGACTAGCGGGAATCCCCGATACGCAGTATTTT. It codes for CASSISGLAGIPDTQYF.

This chain links TRBV5-1 with TRBJ2-7, with TRBD2 matching over 8 bases. This CDR3 spans 15 amino acids. Trimming cost V 3 bases and J 4 bases; bases outside gene matches: 9. CDR1 and CDR2 from the germline V gene are SGHRS and YFSETQ. The CDR3 DNA reads as TGCGCCAGCAGCTACCTAGCGGGCGCTGATTACGAGCAGTACTTC. Translating gives CASSYLAGADYEQYF. Full variable domain (rest looked up from reference TRBV5-1 and TRBJ2-7): KAGVTQTPRYLIKTRGQQVTLSCSPISGHRSVSWYQQTPGQGLQFLFEYFSETQRNKGNFPGRFSGRQFSNSRSEMNVSTLELGDSALYLCASSYLAGADYEQYFGPGTRLTVT.

This chain joins TRBV30 and TRBJ1-1; weak D call: TRBD1 (5 bases). The CDR3 consists of 13 residues. V gave up 0 bases and J gave up 5 bases, with 10 bases separating them. Per the germline V gene, CDR1 is GTSNPN and CDR2 is SVGIG (reference sequence). CDR3 in amino acids: CAWSVHGGTEAFF. In nucleotides, the CDR3 is TGTGCCTGGAGTGTACATGGGGGGACTGAAGCTTTCTTT.

The chain joins TRBV6-5 to TRBJ2-5, with 7 bases fitting TRBD2. CDR3 size: 16 residues. With 4 bases clipped from V and 5 bases from J, the junction kept 13 bases outside the gene matches. Germline values: CDR1 MNHEY, CDR2 SVGAGI. CDR3 amino acids: CASSSYRAGVWETQYF. For the CDR3, the DNA is TGTGCCAGCAGTTCCTACCGGGCGGGAGTATGGGAGACCCAGTACTTC.

The chain combines TRBV9 with TRBJ2-3; D remains ambiguous. Germline assignment: CDR1 SGDLS and CDR2 YYNGEE. The CDR3 spans 13 residues. V lost 3 bases, J lost 3 bases, and 8 bases lay in between. CDR3 protein: CASSGPRTDTQYF. The CDR3 DNA is TGTGCCAGCAGCGGCCCTAGGACAGATACGCAGTATTTT.

With respect to this clone: This same CDR3 is encoded by further DNA sequences in the sample. The genes are TRBV30 and TRBJ1-3; the D is unclear. CDR1 is GTSNPN and CDR2 is SVGIG in the germline V gene (reference sequence). Trimming took off 2 bases at V and 0 bases at J, with 2 bases between the two ends. The CDR3 sequence is 12 residues long. CDR3 nucleotide sequence: TGTGCCTGGAGTTACTCTGGAAACACCATATATTTT. Amino acid sequence: CAWSYSGNTIYF.